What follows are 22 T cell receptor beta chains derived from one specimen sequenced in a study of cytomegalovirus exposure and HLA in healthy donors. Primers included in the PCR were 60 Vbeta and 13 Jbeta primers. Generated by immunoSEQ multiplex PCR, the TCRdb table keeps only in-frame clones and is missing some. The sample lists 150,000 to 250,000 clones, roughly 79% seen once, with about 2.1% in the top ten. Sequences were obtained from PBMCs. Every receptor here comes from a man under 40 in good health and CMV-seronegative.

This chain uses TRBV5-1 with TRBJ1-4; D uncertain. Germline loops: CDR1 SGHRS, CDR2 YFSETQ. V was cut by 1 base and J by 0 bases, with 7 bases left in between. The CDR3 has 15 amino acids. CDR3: CASSLLGATNEKLFF. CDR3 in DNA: TGCGCCAGCAGCTTGTTAGGAGCAACTAATGAAAAACTGTTTTTT.

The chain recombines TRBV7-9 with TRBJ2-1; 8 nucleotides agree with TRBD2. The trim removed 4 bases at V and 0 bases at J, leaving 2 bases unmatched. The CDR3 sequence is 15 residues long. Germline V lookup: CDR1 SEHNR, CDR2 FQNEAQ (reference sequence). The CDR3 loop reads CASSSGGSSYNEQFF. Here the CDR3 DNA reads TGTGCCAGCAGCTCGGGGGGGAGCTCCTACAATGAGCAGTTCTTC.

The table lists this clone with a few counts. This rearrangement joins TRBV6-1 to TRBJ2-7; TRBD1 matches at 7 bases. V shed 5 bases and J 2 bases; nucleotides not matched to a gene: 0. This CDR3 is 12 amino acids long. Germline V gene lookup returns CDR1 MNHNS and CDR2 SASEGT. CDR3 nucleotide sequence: TGTGCCAGCAGTCAGGGGGCCTACGAGCAGTACTTC. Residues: CASSQGAYEQYF.

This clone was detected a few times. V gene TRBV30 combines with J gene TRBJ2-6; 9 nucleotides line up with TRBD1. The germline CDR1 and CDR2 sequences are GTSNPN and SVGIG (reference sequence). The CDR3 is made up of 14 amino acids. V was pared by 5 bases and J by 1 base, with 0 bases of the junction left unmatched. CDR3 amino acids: CAWGQGSGANVLTF. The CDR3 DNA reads TGTGCCTGGGGACAGGGGTCTGGGGCCAACGTCCTGACTTTC. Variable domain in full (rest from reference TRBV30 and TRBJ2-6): SQTIHQWPATLVQPVGSPLSLECTVEGTSNPNLYWYRQAAGRGLQLLFYSVGIGQISSEVPQNLSASRPQDRQFILSSKKLLLSDSGFYLCAWGQGSGANVLTFGAGSRLTVL.

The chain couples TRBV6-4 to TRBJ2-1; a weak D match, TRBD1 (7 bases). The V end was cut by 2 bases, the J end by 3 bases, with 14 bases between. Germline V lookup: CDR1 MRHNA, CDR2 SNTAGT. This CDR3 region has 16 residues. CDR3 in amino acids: CASSDDPGGIYNEQFF. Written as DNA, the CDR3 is TGTGCCAGCAGTGACGACCCAGGGGGGATCTACAATGAGCAGTTCTTC.

The CDR3 is CATFSHRPPNSGNTIYF. CDR3 sequence (DNA): TGTGCCACCTTCTCCCACAGGCCTCCTAACTCTGGAAACACCATATATTTT. J is TRBJ1-3 and V is TRBV7-9, with a weak D call TRBD1 (5 bases). V shed 10 bases and J shed 0 bases, with 22 bases lying between them. The CDR3 loop spans 17 amino acids. Germline assignment: CDR1 SEHNR and CDR2 FQNEAQ (reference sequence).

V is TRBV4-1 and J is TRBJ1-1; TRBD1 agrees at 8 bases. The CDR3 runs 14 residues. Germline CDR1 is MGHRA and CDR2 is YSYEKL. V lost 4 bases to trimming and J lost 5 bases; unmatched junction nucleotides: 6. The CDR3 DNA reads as TGCGCCAGCAGCCCAGGGGGCGAGGAGACTGAAGCTTTCTTT. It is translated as CASSPGGEETEAFF.

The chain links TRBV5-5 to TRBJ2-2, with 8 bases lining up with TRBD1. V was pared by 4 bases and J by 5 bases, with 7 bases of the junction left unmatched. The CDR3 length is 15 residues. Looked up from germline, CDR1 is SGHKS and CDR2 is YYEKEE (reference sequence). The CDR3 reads CASSRQGKGTGELFF. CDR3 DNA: TGTGCCAGCAGCCGACAGGGGAAAGGGACCGGGGAGCTGTTTTTT.

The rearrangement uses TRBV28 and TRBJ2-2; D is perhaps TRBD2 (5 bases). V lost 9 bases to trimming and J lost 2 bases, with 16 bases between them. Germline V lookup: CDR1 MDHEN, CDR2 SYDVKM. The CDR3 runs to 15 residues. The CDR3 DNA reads TGTGCCAGTGAGAACAGCGGTTTTAACACCGGGGAGCTGTTTTTT. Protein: CASENSGFNTGELFF.

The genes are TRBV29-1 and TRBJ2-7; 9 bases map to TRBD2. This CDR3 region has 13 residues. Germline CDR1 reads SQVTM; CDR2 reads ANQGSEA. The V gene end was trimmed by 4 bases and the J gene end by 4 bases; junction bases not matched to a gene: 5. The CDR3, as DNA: TGCAGCGTTGCTACTAGCGGGCGATACGAGCAGTACTTC. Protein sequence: CSVATSGRYEQYF.

CDR3 sequence (DNA): TGCGCCAGCAGCCAAGATCCGACGGGTAACTATGGCTACACCTTC. Its translation is CASSQDPTGNYGYTF. The V gene is TRBV4-1, the J gene TRBJ1-2; D is uncertain. This CDR3 is 15 amino acids long. V shed 0 bases and J shed 1 base, with 9 bases lying between them. Germline values: CDR1 MGHRA, CDR2 YSYEKL.

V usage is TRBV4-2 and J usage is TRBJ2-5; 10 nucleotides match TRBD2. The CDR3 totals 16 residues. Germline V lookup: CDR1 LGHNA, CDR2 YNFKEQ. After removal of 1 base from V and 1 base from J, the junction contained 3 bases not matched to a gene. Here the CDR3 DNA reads TGTGCCAGCAGCCAAGTCTCTAGCGGGAGCCAAGAGACCCAGTACTTC. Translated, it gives CASSQVSSGSQETQYF.

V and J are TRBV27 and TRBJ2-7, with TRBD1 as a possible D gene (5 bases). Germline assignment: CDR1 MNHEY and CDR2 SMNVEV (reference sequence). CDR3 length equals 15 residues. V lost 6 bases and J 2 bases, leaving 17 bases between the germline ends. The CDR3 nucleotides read TGTGCCAGCAGCCTAACCCCGACAGCCACCTACGAGCAGTACTTC. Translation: CASSLTPTATYEQYF.

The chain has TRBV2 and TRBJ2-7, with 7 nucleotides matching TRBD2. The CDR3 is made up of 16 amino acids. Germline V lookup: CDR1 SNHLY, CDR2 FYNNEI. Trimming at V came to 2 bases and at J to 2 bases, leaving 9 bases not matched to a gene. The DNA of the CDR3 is TGTGCCAGCAGTGAACTCCCGACTAGCACCGCCTACGAGCAGTACTTC. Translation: CASSELPTSTAYEQYF.

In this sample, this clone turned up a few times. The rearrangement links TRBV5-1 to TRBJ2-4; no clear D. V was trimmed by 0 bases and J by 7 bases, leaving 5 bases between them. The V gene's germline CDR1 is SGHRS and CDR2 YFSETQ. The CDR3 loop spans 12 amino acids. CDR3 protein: CASSLVMNIQYF. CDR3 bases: TGCGCCAGCAGCTTGGTCATGAACATTCAGTACTTC.

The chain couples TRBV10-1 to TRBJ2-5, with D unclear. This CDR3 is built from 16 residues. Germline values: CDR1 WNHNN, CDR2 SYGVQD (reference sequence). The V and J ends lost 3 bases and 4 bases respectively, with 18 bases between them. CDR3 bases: TGCGCCAGCAGTGAAACCCCCTCCTCAATGAGAGAGACCCAGTACTTC. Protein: CASSETPSSMRETQYF.

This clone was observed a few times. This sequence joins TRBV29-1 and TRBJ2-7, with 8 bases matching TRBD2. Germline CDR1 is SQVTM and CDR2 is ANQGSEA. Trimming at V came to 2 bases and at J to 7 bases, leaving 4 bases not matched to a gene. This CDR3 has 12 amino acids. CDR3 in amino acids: CSVELAGWEQYF. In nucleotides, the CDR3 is TGCAGCGTTGAACTAGCGGGCTGGGAGCAGTACTTC.

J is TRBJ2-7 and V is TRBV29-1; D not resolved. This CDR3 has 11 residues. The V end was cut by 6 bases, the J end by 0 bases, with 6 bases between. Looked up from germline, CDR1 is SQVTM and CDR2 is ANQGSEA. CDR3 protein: CSVVVSYEQYF. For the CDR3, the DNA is TGCAGCGTCGTTGTCTCCTACGAGCAGTACTTC.

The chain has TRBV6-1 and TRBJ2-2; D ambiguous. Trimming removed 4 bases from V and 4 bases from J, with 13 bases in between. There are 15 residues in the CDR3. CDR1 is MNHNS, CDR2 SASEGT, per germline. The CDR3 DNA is TGTGCCAGCAGTGTCGCTGCCTCGGGCACCGGGGAGCTGTTTTTT. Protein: CASSVAASGTGELFF.

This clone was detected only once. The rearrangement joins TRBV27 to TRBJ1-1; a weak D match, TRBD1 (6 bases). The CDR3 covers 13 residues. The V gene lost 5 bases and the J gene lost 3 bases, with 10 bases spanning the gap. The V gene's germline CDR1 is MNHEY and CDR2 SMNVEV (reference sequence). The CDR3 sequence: CASSTTGYTEAFF. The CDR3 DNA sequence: TGTGCCAGCAGTACTACAGGGTACACTGAAGCTTTCTTT.

CDR3 bases: TGCGCCAGCAGCGACCGGGACACCTCCCTCCATGAGCAGTTCTTC. Its translation is CASSDRDTSLHEQFF. This rearrangement joins TRBV4-1 to TRBJ2-1; a weak D match, TRBD1 (6 bases). CDR3 length equals 15 residues. Trimming took off 5 bases at V and 8 bases at J, with 19 bases between the two ends. Germline loops: CDR1 MGHRA, CDR2 YSYEKL.

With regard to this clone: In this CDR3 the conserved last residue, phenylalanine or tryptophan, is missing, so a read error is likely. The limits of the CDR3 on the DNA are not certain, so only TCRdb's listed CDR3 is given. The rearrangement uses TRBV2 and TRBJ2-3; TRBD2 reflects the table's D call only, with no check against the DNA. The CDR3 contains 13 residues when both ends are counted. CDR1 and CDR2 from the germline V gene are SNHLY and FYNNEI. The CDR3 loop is CASSGVAGTPGSG.